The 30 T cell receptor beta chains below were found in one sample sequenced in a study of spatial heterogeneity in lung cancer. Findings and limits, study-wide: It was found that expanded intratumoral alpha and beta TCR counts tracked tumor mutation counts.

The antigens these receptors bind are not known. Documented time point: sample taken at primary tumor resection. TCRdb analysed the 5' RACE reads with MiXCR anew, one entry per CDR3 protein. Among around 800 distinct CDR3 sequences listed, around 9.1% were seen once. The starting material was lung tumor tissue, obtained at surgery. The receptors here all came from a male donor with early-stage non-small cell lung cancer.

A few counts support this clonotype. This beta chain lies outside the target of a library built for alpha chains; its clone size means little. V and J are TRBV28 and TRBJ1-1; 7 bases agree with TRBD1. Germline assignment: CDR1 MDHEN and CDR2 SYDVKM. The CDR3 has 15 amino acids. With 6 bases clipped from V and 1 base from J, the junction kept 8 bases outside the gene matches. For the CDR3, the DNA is TGTGCCAGCAGCTCACAGGGGACCAAGAACACTGAAGCTTTCTTT. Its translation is CASSSQGTKNTEAFF.

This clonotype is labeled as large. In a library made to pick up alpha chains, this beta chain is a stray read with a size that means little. CDR3 in DNA: TGCAGCGCTGGCCGCCCCCATGAGCAGTTCTTC. It encodes CSAGRPHEQFF. The chain employs TRBV29-1 and TRBJ2-1; D is undetermined. In germline, CDR1 is SQVTM, CDR2 ANQGSEA. CDR3 size: 11 residues. The V gene lost 7 bases and the J gene lost 8 bases, with 12 bases spanning the gap.

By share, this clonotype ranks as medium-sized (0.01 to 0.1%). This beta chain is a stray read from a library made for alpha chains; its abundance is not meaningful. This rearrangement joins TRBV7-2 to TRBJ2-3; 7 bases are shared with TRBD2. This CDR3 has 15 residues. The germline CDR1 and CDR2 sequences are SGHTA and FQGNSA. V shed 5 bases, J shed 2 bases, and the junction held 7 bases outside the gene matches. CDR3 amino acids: CASSPQAGFTDTQYF. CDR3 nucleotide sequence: TGTGCCAGCAGCCCCCAAGCGGGATTCACAGATACGCAGTATTTT.

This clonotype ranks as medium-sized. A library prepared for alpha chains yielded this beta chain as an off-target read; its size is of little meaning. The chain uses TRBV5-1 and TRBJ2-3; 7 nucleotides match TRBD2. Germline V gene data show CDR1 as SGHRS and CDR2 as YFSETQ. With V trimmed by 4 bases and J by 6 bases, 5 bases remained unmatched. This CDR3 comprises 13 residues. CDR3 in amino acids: CASSKTGGDTQYF. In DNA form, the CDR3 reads TGCGCCAGCAGCAAGACCGGGGGGGATACGCAGTATTTT.

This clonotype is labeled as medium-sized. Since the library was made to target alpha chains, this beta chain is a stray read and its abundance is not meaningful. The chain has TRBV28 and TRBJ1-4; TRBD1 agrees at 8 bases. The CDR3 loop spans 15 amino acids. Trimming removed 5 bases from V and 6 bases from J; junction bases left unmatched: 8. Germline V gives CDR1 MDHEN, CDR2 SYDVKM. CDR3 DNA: TGTGCCAGCAGTCTAAACAGGGGGTTGTATGAAAAACTGTTTTTT. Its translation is CASSLNRGLYEKLFF. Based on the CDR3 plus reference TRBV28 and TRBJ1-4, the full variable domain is DVKVTQSSRYLVKRTGEKVFLECVQDMDHENMFWYRQDPGLGLRLIYFSYDVKMKEKGDIPEGYSVSREKKERFSLILESASTNQTSMYLCASSLNRGLYEKLFFGSGTQLSVL.

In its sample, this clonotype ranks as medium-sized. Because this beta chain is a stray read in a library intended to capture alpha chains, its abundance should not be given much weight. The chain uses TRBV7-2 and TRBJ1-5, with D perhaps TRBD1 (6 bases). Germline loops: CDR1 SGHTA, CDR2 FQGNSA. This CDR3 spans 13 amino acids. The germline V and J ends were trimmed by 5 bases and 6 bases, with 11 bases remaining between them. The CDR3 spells CASSPGQLQPQHF. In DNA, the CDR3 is TGTGCCAGCAGCCCTGGACAGCTTCAGCCCCAGCATTTT.

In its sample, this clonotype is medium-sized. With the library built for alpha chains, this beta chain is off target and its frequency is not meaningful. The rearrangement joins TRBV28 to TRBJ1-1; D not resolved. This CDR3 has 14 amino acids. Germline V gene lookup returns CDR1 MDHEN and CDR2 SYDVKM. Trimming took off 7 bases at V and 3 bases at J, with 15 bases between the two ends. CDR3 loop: CASTPGRAHTEAFF. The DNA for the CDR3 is TGTGCCAGCACCCCTGGGCGGGCCCACACTGAAGCTTTCTTT.

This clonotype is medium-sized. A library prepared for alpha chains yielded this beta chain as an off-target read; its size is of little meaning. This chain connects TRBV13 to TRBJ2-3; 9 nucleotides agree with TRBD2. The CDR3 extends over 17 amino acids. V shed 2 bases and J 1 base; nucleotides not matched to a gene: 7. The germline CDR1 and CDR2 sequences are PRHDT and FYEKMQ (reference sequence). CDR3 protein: CASSLRGGLARTDTQYF. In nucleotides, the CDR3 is TGTGCCAGCAGCTTAAGGGGGGGACTAGCCCGCACAGATACGCAGTATTTT.

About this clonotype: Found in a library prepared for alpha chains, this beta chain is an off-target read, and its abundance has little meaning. CDR3 amino acids: CASSKMDGNYGYTF. In nucleotides, the CDR3 is TGTGCCAGCAGTAAGATGGACGGAAACTATGGCTACACCTTC. J is TRBJ1-2 and V is TRBV28; D not certain. Between the trimmed V and J ends, which lost 5 bases and 2 bases, there was a span of 12 bases. CDR1 and CDR2 from the germline V gene are MDHEN and SYDVKM. The CDR3 has 14 amino acids.

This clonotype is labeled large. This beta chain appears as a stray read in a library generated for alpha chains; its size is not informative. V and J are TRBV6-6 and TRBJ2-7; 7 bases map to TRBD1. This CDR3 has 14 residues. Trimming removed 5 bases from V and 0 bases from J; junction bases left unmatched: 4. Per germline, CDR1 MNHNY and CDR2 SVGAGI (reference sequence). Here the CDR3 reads CASSKGQTSYEQYV. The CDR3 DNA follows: TGTGCCAGCAGTAAGGGACAGACCTCCTACGAGCAGTACGTC.

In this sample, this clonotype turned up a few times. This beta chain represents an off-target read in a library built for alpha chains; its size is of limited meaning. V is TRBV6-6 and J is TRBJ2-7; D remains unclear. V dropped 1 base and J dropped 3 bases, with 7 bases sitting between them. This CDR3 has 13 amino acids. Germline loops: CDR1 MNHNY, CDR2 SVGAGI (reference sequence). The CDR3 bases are TGTGCCAGCAGTTACTTGGACGGCTACGAGCAGTACGTC. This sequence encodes CASSYLDGYEQYV.

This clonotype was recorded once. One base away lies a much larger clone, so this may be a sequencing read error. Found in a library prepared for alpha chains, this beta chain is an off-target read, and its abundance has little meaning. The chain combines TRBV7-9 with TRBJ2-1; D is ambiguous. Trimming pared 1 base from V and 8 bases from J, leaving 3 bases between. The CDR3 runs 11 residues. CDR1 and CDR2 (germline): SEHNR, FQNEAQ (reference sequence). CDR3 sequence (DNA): TGTGCCAGCAGCTTAGGGGATGAGCAGTTCTTC. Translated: CASSLGDEQFF.

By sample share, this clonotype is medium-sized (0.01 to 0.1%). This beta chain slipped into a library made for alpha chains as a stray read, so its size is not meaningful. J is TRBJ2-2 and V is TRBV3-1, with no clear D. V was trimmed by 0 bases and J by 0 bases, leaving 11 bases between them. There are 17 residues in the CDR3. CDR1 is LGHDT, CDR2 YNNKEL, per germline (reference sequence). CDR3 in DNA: TGTGCCAGCAGCCAAGAGGCGCTCCTATCGAACACCGGGGAGCTGTTTTTT. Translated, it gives CASSQEALLSNTGELFF. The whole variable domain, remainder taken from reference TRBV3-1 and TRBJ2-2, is DTAVSQTPKYLVTQMGNDKSIKCEQNLGHDTMYWYKQDSKKFLKIMFSYNNKELIINETVPNRFSPKSPDKAHLNLHINSLELGDSAVYFCASSQEALLSNTGELFFGEGSRLTVL.

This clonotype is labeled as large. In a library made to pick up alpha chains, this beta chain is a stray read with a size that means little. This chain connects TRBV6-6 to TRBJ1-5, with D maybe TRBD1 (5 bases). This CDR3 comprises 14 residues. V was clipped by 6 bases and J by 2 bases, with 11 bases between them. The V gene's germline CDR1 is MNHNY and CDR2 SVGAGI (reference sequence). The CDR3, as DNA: TGTGCCAGCAGCCCAGGGTTCGGCAATCAGCCCCAGCATTTT. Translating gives CASSPGFGNQPQHF.

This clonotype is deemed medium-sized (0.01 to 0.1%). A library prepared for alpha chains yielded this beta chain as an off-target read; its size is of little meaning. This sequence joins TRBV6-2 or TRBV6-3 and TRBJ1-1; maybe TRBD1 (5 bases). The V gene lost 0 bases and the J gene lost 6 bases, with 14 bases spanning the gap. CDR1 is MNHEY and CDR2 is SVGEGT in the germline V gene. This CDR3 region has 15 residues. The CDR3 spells CASSYSSPGTPEAFF. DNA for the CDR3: TGTGCCAGCAGTTACTCGAGTCCCGGGACTCCTGAAGCTTTCTTT.

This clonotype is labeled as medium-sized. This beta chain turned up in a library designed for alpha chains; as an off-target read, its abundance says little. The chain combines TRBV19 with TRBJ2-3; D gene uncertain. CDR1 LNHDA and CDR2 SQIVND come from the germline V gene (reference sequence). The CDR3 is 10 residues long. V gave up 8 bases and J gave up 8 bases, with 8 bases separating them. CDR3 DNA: TGTGCCAGTGGCGTGGGTACGCAGTATTTT. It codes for CASGVGTQYF.

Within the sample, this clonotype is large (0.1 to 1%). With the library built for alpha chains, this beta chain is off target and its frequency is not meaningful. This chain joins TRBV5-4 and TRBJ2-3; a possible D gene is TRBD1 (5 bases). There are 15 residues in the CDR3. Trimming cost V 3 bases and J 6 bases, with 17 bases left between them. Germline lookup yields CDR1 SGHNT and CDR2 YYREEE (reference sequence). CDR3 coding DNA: TGTGCCAGCAGCTCTGGGGCCCTAGAGGTTGATACGCAGTATTTT. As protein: CASSSGALEVDTQYF.

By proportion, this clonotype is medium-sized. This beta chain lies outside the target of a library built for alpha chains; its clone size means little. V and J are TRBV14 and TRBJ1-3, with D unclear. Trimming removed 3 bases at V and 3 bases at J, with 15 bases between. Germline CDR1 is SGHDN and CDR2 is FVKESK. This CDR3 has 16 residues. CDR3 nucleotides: TGTGCCAGCAGCCACCCACGGTTTCGTGGTGGAAACACCATATATTTT. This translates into CASSHPRFRGGNTIYF. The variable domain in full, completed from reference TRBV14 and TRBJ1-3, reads EAGVTQFPSHSVIEKGQTVTLRCDPISGHDNLYWYRRVMGKEIKFLLHFVKESKQDESGMPNNRFLAERTGGTYSTLKVQPAELEDSGVYFCASSHPRFRGGNTIYFGEGSWLTVV.

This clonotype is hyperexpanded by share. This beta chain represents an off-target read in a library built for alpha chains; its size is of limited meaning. CDR3 sequence (DNA): TGCAGTGCTAGAGGAGGCTGGAGCTACGAGCAGTACTTC. Translation gives CSARGGWSYEQYF. This chain uses TRBV20-1 with TRBJ2-7; no reliable D call. Per germline, CDR1 DFQATT and CDR2 SNEGSKA (reference sequence). V lost 1 base to trimming and J lost 3 bases, with 10 bases between them. The CDR3 has 13 residues.

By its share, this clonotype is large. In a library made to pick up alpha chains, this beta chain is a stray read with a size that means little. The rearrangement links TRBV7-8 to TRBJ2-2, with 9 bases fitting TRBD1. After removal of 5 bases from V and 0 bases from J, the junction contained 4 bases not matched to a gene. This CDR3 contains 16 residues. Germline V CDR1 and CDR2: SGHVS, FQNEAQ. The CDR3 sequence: CASSPRTGANTGELFF. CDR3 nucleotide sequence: TGTGCCAGCAGCCCTCGGACAGGGGCGAACACCGGGGAGCTGTTTTTT.

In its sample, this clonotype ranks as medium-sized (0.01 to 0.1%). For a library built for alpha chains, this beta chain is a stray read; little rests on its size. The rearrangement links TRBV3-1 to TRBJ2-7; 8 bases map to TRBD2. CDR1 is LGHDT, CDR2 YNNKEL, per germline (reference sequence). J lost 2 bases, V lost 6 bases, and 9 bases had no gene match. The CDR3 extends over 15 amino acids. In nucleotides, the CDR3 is TGTGCCAGCAGGGTTTCAGCGGGAGCCGCCTACGAGCAGTACTTC. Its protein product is CASRVSAGAAYEQYF.

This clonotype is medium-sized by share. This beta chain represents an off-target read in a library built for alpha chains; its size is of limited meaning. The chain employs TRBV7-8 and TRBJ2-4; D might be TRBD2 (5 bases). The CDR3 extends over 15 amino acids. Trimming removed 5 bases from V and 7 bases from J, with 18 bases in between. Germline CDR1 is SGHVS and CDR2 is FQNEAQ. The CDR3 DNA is TGTGCCAGCAGCGTTTATTACGGGATGGGGAACATTCAGTACTTC. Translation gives CASSVYYGMGNIQYF.

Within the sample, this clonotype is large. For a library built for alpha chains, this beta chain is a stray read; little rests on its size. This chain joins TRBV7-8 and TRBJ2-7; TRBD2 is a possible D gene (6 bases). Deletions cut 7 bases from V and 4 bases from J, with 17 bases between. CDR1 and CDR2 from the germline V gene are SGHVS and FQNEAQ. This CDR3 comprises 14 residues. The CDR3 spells CASKGTPTVYEQYF. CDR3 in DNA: TGTGCCAGCAAAGGGACTCCAACAGTATACGAGCAGTACTTC.

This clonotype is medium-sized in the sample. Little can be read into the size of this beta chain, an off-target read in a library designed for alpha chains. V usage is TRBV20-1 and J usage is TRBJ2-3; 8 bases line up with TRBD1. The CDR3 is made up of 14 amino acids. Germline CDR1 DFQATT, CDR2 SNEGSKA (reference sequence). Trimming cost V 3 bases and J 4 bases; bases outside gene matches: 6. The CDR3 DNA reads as TGCAGTGCTAGTGGCAGGGGGCAGGCAGATACGCAGTATTTT. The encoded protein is CSASGRGQADTQYF.

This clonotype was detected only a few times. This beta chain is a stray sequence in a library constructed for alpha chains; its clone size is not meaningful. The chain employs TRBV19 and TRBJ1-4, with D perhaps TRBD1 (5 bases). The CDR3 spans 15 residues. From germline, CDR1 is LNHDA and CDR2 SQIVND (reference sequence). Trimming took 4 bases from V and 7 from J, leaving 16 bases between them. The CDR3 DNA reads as TGTGCCAGTAGTACCGGGACTTTATCATTTGAAAAACTGTTTTTT. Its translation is CASSTGTLSFEKLFF.

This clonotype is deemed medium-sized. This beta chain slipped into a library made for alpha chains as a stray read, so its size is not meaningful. CDR3 residues: CASRGQETQYF. The CDR3 nucleotides are TGTGCCAGCAGGGGGCAAGAGACCCAGTACTTC. The V and J genes are TRBV12-3 or TRBV12-4 and TRBJ2-5; D unclear. Trimming took off 6 bases at V and 2 bases at J, with 4 bases between the two ends. The CDR3 spans 11 residues.

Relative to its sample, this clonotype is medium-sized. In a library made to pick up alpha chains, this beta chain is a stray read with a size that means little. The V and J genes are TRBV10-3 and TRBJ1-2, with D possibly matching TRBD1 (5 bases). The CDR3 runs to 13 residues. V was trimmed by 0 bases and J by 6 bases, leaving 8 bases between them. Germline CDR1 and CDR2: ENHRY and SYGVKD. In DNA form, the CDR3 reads TGTGCCATCAGTGAGTCGGGAGGGGATGGCTACACCTTC. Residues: CAISESGGDGYTF.

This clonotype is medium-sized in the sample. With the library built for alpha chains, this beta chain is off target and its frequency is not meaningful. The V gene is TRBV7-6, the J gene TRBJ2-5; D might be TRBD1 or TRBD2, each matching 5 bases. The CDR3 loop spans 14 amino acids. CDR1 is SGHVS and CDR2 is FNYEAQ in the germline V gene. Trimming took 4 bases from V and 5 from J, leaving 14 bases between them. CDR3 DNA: TGTGCCAGCAGCTCCCCGTACGGGGCGGAGACCCAGTACTTC. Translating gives CASSSPYGAETQYF.

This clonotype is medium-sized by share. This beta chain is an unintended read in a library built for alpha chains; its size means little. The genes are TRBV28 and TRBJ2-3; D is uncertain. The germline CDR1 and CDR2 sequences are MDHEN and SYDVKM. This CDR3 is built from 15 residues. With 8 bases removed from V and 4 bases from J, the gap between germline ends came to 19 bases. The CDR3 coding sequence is TGTGCCAGCCGCGTAGGAGTAGGTCTGGCAGATACGCAGTATTTT. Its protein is CASRVGVGLADTQYF.

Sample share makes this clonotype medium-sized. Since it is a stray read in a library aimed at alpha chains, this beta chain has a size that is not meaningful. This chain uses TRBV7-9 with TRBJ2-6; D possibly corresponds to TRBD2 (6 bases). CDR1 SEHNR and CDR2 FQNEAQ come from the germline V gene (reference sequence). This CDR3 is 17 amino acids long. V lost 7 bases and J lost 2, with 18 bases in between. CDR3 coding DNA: TGTGCCAGCACCCTGCCATTCGGGGGTACTGGGGCCAACGTCCTGACTTTC. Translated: CASTLPFGGTGANVLTF.